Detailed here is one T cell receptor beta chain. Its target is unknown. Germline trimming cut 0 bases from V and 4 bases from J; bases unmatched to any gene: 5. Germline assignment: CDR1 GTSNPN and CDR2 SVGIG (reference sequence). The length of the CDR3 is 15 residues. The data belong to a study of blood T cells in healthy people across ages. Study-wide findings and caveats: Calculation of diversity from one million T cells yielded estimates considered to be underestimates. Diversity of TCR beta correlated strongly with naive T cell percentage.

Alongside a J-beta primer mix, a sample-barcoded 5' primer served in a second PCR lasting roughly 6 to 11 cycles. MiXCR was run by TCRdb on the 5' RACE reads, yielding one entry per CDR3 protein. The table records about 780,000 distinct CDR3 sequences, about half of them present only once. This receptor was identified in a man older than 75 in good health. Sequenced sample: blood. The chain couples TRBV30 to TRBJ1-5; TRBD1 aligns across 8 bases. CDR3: CAWSVGQGPNQPQHF. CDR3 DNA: TGTGCCTGGAGTGTAGGACAGGGCCCTAATCAGCCCCAGCATTTT.